This T cell receptor (beta chain) was identified during a study of blood T cell repertoires in COVID-19. Whole-study context: COVID-19 samples from acute and convalescent phases originated in the United States, Italy and Spain.

A few counts support this clone. The V end was cut by 3 bases, the J end by 13 bases, with 16 bases between. Germline V gene data show CDR1 as GTSNPN and CDR2 as SVGIG (reference sequence). The CDR3 has 13 amino acids. Profiled with immunoSEQ multiplex PCR; TCRdb holds only in-frame clones, not every one. The sample consists of 250,000 to 350,000 clones, more than 75% of them appearing once. The chain uses TRBV30 and TRBJ1-6; no clear D gene. The clonotype comes from a woman aged 45-65 years who had recovered from COVID-19. The sequencing input was peripheral blood. The CDR3 protein is CAWRRGPNSPLHF. Here the CDR3 DNA reads TGTGCCTGGAGAAGAGGGCCAAACTCCCCCCTCCACTTT.